This entry lists 32 T cell receptor beta chains sequenced from one sample in a study of T cell responses to AZD1222 COVID-19 vaccine. The assay was immunoSEQ multiplex PCR, and TCRdb's table has in-frame clones only and misses some. The sample lists approximately 140,000 clones, about nine tenths occurring once. This specimen consisted of peripheral blood, obtained on day 0 of AZD1222 vaccination. These receptors came from an adult in good health.

V gene TRBV5-1 combines with J gene TRBJ1-3; D might be TRBD1 (5 bases). The CDR3 totals 19 residues. V lost 4 bases to trimming and J lost 0 bases, with 23 bases between them. Germline lookup yields CDR1 SGHRS and CDR2 YFSETQ. This chain's CDR3 is CASSAGTGGWRASGNTIYF. The CDR3 nucleotides are TGCGCCAGCAGCGCAGGGACGGGCGGATGGCGGGCCTCTGGAAACACCATATATTTT. Looking up the rest from reference TRBV5-1 and TRBJ1-3 gives the full variable domain: KAGVTQTPRYLIKTRGQQVTLSCSPISGHRSVSWYQQTPGQGLQFLFEYFSETQRNKGNFPGRFSGRQFSNSRSEMNVSTLELGDSALYLCASSAGTGGWRASGNTIYFGEGSWLTVV.

The chain combines TRBV6-1 with TRBJ2-7; 12 bases agree with TRBD2. This CDR3 comprises 16 residues. After removal of 2 bases from V and 2 bases from J, the junction contained 4 bases not matched to a gene. Germline CDR1 and CDR2: MNHNS and SASEGT. The CDR3 sequence: CASSEMGLAGPYEQYF. CDR3 DNA sequence: TGTGCCAGCAGTGAAATGGGACTAGCGGGTCCCTACGAGCAGTACTTC.

This chain connects TRBV4-1 to TRBJ1-3; a weak D match, TRBD1 (5 bases). Trimming shortened V by 8 bases and J by 11 bases, and 22 bases separated the two germline ends. This CDR3 comprises 14 residues. Germline-derived CDR1 and CDR2 are MGHRA and YSYEKL. The CDR3 loop is CASCRLLGTNPIYF. CDR3 nucleotide sequence: TGCGCCAGCTGTCGTTTACTGGGGACCAATCCCATATATTTT.

V usage is TRBV11-3 and J usage is TRBJ2-7; the match to TRBD2 covers 9 bases. With V trimmed by 5 bases and J by 0 bases, 8 bases remained unmatched. CDR3 length: 16 amino acids. Germline CDR1 and CDR2: SGHNT and YENEEA. The CDR3, as DNA: TGTGCCAGCAGCGAAGGACTAGCGTTTATCTCCTACGAGCAGTACTTC. Its protein product is CASSEGLAFISYEQYF.

V and J are TRBV4-3 and TRBJ2-1, with 11 bases aligning to TRBD2. The junction had 7 bases not matched to a gene; V was cut back by 4 bases and J by 8 bases. Germline V gene lookup returns CDR1 LGHNA and CDR2 YSLEER. CDR3 length: 15 residues. The CDR3 region has the DNA TGCGCCAGCAGCCGGACTAGCGGGTATGGGGATGAGCAGTTCTTC. It is translated as CASSRTSGYGDEQFF.

This chain joins TRBV20-1 and TRBJ1-1; D is perhaps TRBD1 (5 bases). The V and J ends lost 3 bases and 5 bases respectively, with 10 bases between them. This CDR3 contains 12 residues. The germline gives CDR1 DFQATT, CDR2 SNEGSKA (reference sequence). The DNA for the CDR3 is TGCAGTGCTAGTGGGACCGGGACTGAAGCTTTCTTT. Amino acids: CSASGTGTEAFF.

The sample holds one count of this clone. The chain couples TRBV4-3 to TRBJ1-2; D uncertain. This CDR3 spans 15 amino acids. From germline, CDR1 is LGHNA and CDR2 YSLEER. V lost 0 bases, J lost 4 bases, and 12 bases lay in between. CDR3 sequence (DNA): TGCGCCAGCAGCCAAGATCGGGAGGGATTCTATGGCTACACCTTC. Translated: CASSQDREGFYGYTF.

This clone was observed a single time. V is TRBV27 and J is TRBJ2-7; a possible D gene is TRBD1 (5 bases). CDR1 is MNHEY, CDR2 SMNVEV, per germline (reference sequence). CDR3 length equals 15 residues. V lost 2 bases, J lost 2 bases, and 13 bases lay in between. In DNA form, the CDR3 reads TGTGCCAGCAGTTTACCCACAGGTCAACCCTACGAGCAGTACTTC. It translates to CASSLPTGQPYEQYF.

This rearrangement joins TRBV4-1 to TRBJ2-7; tentative D call: TRBD2 (6 bases). V lost 1 base to trimming and J lost 3 bases, with 10 bases between them. In germline, CDR1 is MGHRA, CDR2 YSYEKL. CDR3 length: 14 amino acids. The CDR3 sequence is CASSQARGNYEQYF. The CDR3 DNA sequence: TGCGCCAGCAGCCAAGCTCGGGGGAACTACGAGCAGTACTTC.

The chain uses TRBV7-9 and TRBJ2-7; 8 bases map to TRBD2. Germline V gene lookup returns CDR1 SEHNR and CDR2 FQNEAQ (reference sequence). The CDR3 has 15 amino acids. V was clipped by 5 bases and J by 5 bases; unmatched bases: 11. CDR3: CASSPAGGAGDEQYF. In nucleotides, the CDR3 is TGTGCCAGCAGCCCGGCGGGGGGAGCGGGAGACGAGCAGTACTTC.

V and J are TRBV9 and TRBJ2-6, with D uncertain. This CDR3 is built from 13 residues. The germline gives CDR1 SGDLS, CDR2 YYNGEE. V was pared by 3 bases and J by 0 bases, with 1 base between. Here the CDR3 reads CASSASGANVLTF. The CDR3 nucleotides read TGTGCCAGCAGCGCCTCTGGGGCCAACGTCCTGACTTTC.

This clone was seen a handful of times. The chain links TRBV3-1 (or the pseudogene TRBV3-2) to TRBJ2-1; tentatively, D is TRBD1 or TRBD2 (5 bases each). The V gene lost 1 base and the J gene lost 10 bases, with 17 bases spanning the gap. Germline lookup yields CDR1 LGHDT and CDR2 YNNKEL (reference sequence). The CDR3 is made up of 15 amino acids. CDR3 residues: CASSQVRWDGGEQFF. CDR3 bases: TGTGCCAGCAGCCAAGTCAGGTGGGACGGCGGGGAGCAGTTCTTC.

CDR3 region: CASSVGLRGTSYEQYF. The CDR3 DNA sequence: TGTGCCAGCAGCGTAGGGTTGCGGGGGACCTCCTACGAGCAGTACTTC. The chain employs TRBV9 and TRBJ2-7; 7 bases line up with TRBD2. V shed 0 bases, J shed 0 bases, and the junction held 6 bases outside the gene matches. This CDR3 spans 16 amino acids. Germline V gene lookup returns CDR1 SGDLS and CDR2 YYNGEE.

J is TRBJ2-3 and V is TRBV5-1; TRBD2 aligns across 9 bases. The junction had 7 bases not matched to a gene; V was cut back by 1 base and J by 4 bases. The germline V gene encodes CDR1 SGHRS and CDR2 YFSETQ. The length of the CDR3 is 16 residues. Here the CDR3 reads CASSLSVAGVADTQYF. The CDR3 bases are TGCGCCAGCAGCTTGTCGGTAGCGGGAGTGGCAGATACGCAGTATTTT.

The CDR3 spells CASQQPSTDTQYF. In DNA, the CDR3 is TGTGCCAGTCAACAGCCTAGCACAGATACGCAGTATTTT. This chain links TRBV2 with TRBJ2-3; D unresolved. The CDR3 length is 13 residues. Trimming pared 9 bases from V and 0 bases from J, leaving 10 bases between. Germline V gives CDR1 SNHLY, CDR2 FYNNEI.

The chain recombines TRBV5-4 with TRBJ2-7, with 7 bases aligning to TRBD2. CDR1 SGHNT and CDR2 YYREEE come from the germline V gene (reference sequence). After removal of 4 bases from V and 3 bases from J, the junction contained 10 bases not matched to a gene. This CDR3 has 15 amino acids. The CDR3 is CASSPGDGRRYEQYF. CDR3 DNA: TGTGCCAGCAGCCCTGGAGACGGGAGGCGCTACGAGCAGTACTTC.

The chain combines TRBV11-2 with TRBJ2-1; no reliable D call. V lost 7 bases and J 5 bases, leaving 15 bases between the germline ends. This CDR3 is 14 amino acids long. Germline values: CDR1 SGHAT, CDR2 FQNNGV. The CDR3 is CASTPVGSHNEQFF. Here the CDR3 DNA reads TGTGCCAGCACCCCCGTGGGCAGTCACAATGAGCAGTTCTTC.

The chain is built from TRBV7-2 and TRBJ1-4; D is perhaps TRBD1 (5 bases). Germline V gene data show CDR1 as SGHTA and CDR2 as FQGNSA. CDR3 length equals 14 residues. With 1 base removed from V and 6 bases from J, the gap between germline ends came to 9 bases. CDR3 coding DNA: TGTGCCAGCAGCTTAGTAGGGGCGTATGAAAAACTGTTTTTT. This gives the protein CASSLVGAYEKLFF. Filled out from reference TRBV7-2 and TRBJ1-4, the complete variable domain reads GAGVSQSPSNKVTEKGKDVELRCDPISGHTALYWYRQSLGQGLEFLIYFQGNSAPDKSGLPSDRFSAERTGGSVSTLTIQRTQQEDSAVYLCASSLVGAYEKLFFGSGTQLSVL.

The rearrangement uses TRBV10-3 and TRBJ2-7, with D uncertain. Trimming shortened V by 3 bases and J by 0 bases, and 9 bases separated the two germline ends. Germline V gene sequence: CDR1 ENHRY, CDR2 SYGVKD. The CDR3 consists of 14 residues. CDR3 DNA sequence: TGTGCCATCAGTGAACTTCTCAGCTCCTACGAGCAGTACTTC. This sequence encodes CAISELLSSYEQYF.

The chain recombines TRBV11-3 with TRBJ2-1; no clear D. V dropped 5 bases and J dropped 0 bases, with 11 bases sitting between them. The CDR3 has 15 residues. Germline loops: CDR1 SGHNT, CDR2 YENEEA. The CDR3 coding sequence is TGTGCCAGCAGCGTCGGAGCAAGCTCCTACAATGAGCAGTTCTTC. It encodes CASSVGASSYNEQFF.

The count of this clone is one. V and J are TRBV18 and TRBJ1-1; 12 bases fit TRBD1. This CDR3 is built from 14 residues. After removal of 3 bases from V and 4 bases from J, the junction contained 0 bases not matched to a gene. Germline loops: CDR1 KGHSH, CDR2 LQKENI. In DNA, the CDR3 is TGTGCCAGCTCACCGGGACAGGGGGCCACTGAAGCTTTCTTT. It specifies CASSPGQGATEAFF.

V gene TRBV6-4 combines with J gene TRBJ2-1, with 8 bases that match TRBD1. Germline CDR1 is MRHNA and CDR2 is SNTAGT. The CDR3 is made up of 13 amino acids. V shed 5 bases, J shed 12 bases, and the junction held 9 bases outside the gene matches. In DNA form, the CDR3 reads TGTGCCAGCAGTCCCGACAGGGGACGGGGGCAGTTCTTC. It translates to CASSPDRGRGQFF.

This sequence joins TRBV6-5 and TRBJ2-7; tentatively, D is TRBD1 (5 bases). The CDR3 has 13 amino acids. The V end lost 6 bases, the J end lost 0 bases, and 9 bases lay between the germline ends. Germline CDR1 MNHEY, CDR2 SVGAGI. The CDR3 reads CASRDDSSYEQYF. The DNA of the CDR3 is TGTGCCAGCAGAGACGACAGCTCCTACGAGCAGTACTTC.

The chain uses TRBV15 and TRBJ1-2; no reliable D call. Germline CDR1 is LNHNV and CDR2 is YYDKDF (reference sequence). This CDR3 is 15 amino acids long. The V gene lost 0 bases and the J gene lost 7 bases, with 15 bases spanning the gap. CDR3 amino acids: CATSRDQALSLGYTF. DNA of the CDR3: TGTGCCACCAGCAGAGATCAGGCGTTAAGCCTTGGCTACACCTTC. Full variable domain (remainder filled in from reference TRBV15 and TRBJ1-2): DAMVIQNPRYQVTQFGKPVTLSCSQTLNHNVMYWYQQKSSQAPKLLFHYYDKDFNNEADTPDNFQSRRPNTSFCFLDIRSPGLGDTAMYLCATSRDQALSLGYTFGSGTRLTVV.

This clone was counted a single time. CDR3 protein: CASSSQGASTDTQYF. The CDR3 DNA follows: TGTGCCAGCAGCTCCCAGGGGGCTAGCACAGATACGCAGTATTTT. The rearrangement uses TRBV11-2 and TRBJ2-3; 8 bases are a match to TRBD1. The CDR3 covers 15 residues. CDR1 and CDR2 from the germline V gene are SGHAT and FQNNGV. V lost 4 bases, J lost 0 bases, and 3 bases stayed unmatched.

Remarks on this clone: Different DNA sequences within this sample yield the same CDR3. V gene TRBV9 combines with J gene TRBJ2-7, with D unclear. CDR1 and CDR2 from the germline V gene are SGDLS and YYNGEE. The germline V and J ends were trimmed by 0 bases and 0 bases, with 7 bases remaining between them. There are 14 residues in the CDR3. In DNA, the CDR3 is TGTGCCAGCAGCGTAGTGCCGAGCTCCTACGAGCAGTACTTC. Translating gives CASSVVPSSYEQYF.

This clone appeared a single time. The J gene is TRBJ2-1, the V gene TRBV5-5; the D gene could be TRBD1 or TRBD2 (5 bases each). Per the germline V gene, CDR1 is SGHKS and CDR2 is YYEKEE (reference sequence). The germline V and J ends were trimmed by 0 bases and 3 bases, with 7 bases remaining between them. The CDR3 is 14 residues long. The DNA for the CDR3 is TGTGCCAGCAGCTTGGTGGGGGACTACAATGAGCAGTTCTTC. It encodes CASSLVGDYNEQFF.

The V and J genes are TRBV27 and TRBJ1-1; 7 bases map to TRBD1. CDR1 and CDR2 from the germline V gene are MNHEY and SMNVEV (reference sequence). Trimming cost V 6 bases and J 10 bases; bases outside gene matches: 14. The CDR3 is 14 residues long. CDR3 protein: CASSTDPIRGGAFF. The CDR3 DNA reads TGTGCCAGCAGCACTGACCCGATCAGGGGGGGAGCTTTCTTT.

The gene calls are TRBV6-2 or TRBV6-3 and TRBJ1-6, with a weak D call TRBD1 (5 bases). The CDR3 has 18 residues. Germline-derived CDR1 and CDR2 are MNHEY and SVGEGT. V lost 0 bases and J 8 bases, leaving 20 bases between the germline ends. The CDR3 here is CASSYSGGSGSRHSPLHF. The DNA of the CDR3 is TGTGCCAGCAGTTACTCTGGGGGATCAGGCAGTAGGCATTCACCCCTCCACTTT.

The chain couples TRBV7-2 to TRBJ2-2; 7 bases are a match to TRBD2. The CDR3 has 16 amino acids. Trimming removed 4 bases from V and 4 bases from J; junction bases left unmatched: 9. The germline CDR1 and CDR2 sequences are SGHTA and FQGNSA. The CDR3 bases are TGTGCCAGCAGCTCGGGGAGGGAGGACCGCACCGGGGAGCTGTTTTTT. It specifies CASSSGREDRTGELFF. Filled out from reference TRBV7-2 and TRBJ2-2, the complete variable domain reads GAGVSQSPSNKVTEKGKDVELRCDPISGHTALYWYRQSLGQGLEFLIYFQGNSAPDKSGLPSDRFSAERTGGSVSTLTIQRTQQEDSAVYLCASSSGREDRTGELFFGEGSRLTVL.

The chain uses TRBV19 and TRBJ1-5; D may be TRBD1 (6 bases). Deletions cut 6 bases from V and 2 bases from J, with 14 bases between. Germline CDR1 reads LNHDA; CDR2 reads SQIVND (reference sequence). This CDR3 is built from 15 residues. In DNA, the CDR3 is TGTGCCAGTAGCCAGGTGGGGGCTGGCAATCAGCCCCAGCATTTT. Its protein is CASSQVGAGNQPQHF.

V gene TRBV10-3 combines with J gene TRBJ2-7, with D perhaps matching TRBD1 or TRBD2 (5 bases each). V was trimmed by 5 bases and J by 2 bases, leaving 16 bases between them. The germline gives CDR1 ENHRY, CDR2 SYGVKD. This CDR3 is built from 15 residues. DNA for the CDR3: TGTGCCATCAGTAGTAGTAGCGACAGCCCCTACGAGCAGTACTTC. Its translation is CAISSSSDSPYEQYF.